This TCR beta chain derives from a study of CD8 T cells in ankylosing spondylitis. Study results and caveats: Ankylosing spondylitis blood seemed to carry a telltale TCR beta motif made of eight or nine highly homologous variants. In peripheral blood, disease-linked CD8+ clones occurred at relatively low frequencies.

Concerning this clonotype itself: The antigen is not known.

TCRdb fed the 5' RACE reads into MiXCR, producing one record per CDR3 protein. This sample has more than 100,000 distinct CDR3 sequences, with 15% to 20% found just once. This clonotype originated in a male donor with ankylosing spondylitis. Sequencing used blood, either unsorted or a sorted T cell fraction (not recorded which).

The CDR3 DNA sequence: TGTGCCAGCAGTTTCCTACTAGGAGGTCCGGAGACCCAGTACTTC. It specifies CASSFLLGGPETQYF. V and J are TRBV27 and TRBJ2-5, with D possibly matching TRBD2 (5 bases). V lost 3 bases to trimming and J lost 5 bases, with 16 bases between them. This CDR3 has 15 residues. Germline V gene data show CDR1 as MNHEY and CDR2 as SMNVEV (reference sequence).